Below are 21 T cell receptor beta chains sequenced from a single sample in a study of blood T cell repertoires in COVID-19. Some clones are missing from TCRdb's copy, which holds only in-frame ones; the method was immunoSEQ multiplex PCR. The data show under 400,000 clones, around 88% seen once. Sequencing was done on a sample of peripheral blood. The receptors stem from a woman aged 30 to 39 with COVID-19, enrolled during active disease.

CDR3 sequence (DNA): TGTGCCAGTAGGGACAGGGGGCGCCCTTATAATTCACCCCTCCACTTT. Protein: CASRDRGRPYNSPLHF. This chain joins TRBV19 and TRBJ1-6; the match to TRBD1 covers 11 bases. The CDR3 covers 16 residues. V was clipped by 6 bases and J by 4 bases; unmatched bases: 5. Germline V gene sequence: CDR1 LNHDA, CDR2 SQIVND (reference sequence).

The rearrangement links TRBV29-1 to TRBJ1-2; 11 positions match TRBD1. This CDR3 has 15 amino acids. Per the germline V gene, CDR1 is SQVTM and CDR2 is ANQGSEA. V lost 6 bases and J lost 7; bases outside the gene matches: 13. The CDR3 loop reads CSVRGEGQGAPGYTF. For the CDR3, the DNA is TGCAGCGTCCGCGGGGAAGGACAGGGGGCGCCTGGCTACACCTTC.

The CDR3 DNA follows: TGTGCCAGCAGAGATTGGGGGCGGTCGAACACCGGGGAGCTGTTTTTT. Encoded protein: CASRDWGRSNTGELFF. This chain uses TRBV11-2 with TRBJ2-2, with D maybe TRBD1 (6 bases). CDR3 length equals 16 residues. V shed 6 bases and J shed 0 bases, with 14 bases lying between them. CDR1 and CDR2 from the germline V gene are SGHAT and FQNNGV.

V and J are TRBV5-1 and TRBJ1-4; 7 bases map to TRBD1. V lost 4 bases, J lost 4 bases, and 1 base stayed unmatched. Germline assignment: CDR1 SGHRS and CDR2 YFSETQ. The CDR3 runs 13 residues. The CDR3 DNA follows: TGCGCCAGCAGCGGGGACAGTAATGAAAAACTGTTTTTT. It translates to CASSGDSNEKLFF. Using reference TRBV5-1 and TRBJ1-4 for the parts outside the CDR3, the full variable domain is KAGVTQTPRYLIKTRGQQVTLSCSPISGHRSVSWYQQTPGQGLQFLFEYFSETQRNKGNFPGRFSGRQFSNSRSEMNVSTLELGDSALYLCASSGDSNEKLFFGSGTQLSVL.

This chain links TRBV6-5 with TRBJ1-2, with 7 positions matching TRBD1. J lost 4 bases, V lost 6 bases, and 8 bases had no gene match. Germline V gene lookup returns CDR1 MNHEY and CDR2 SVGAGI. CDR3 length equals 14 residues. CDR3 coding DNA: TGTGCCAGCAGATTCGACAGGGCAATCTATGGCTACACCTTC. Translation: CASRFDRAIYGYTF.

This rearrangement joins TRBV14 to TRBJ1-5, with TRBD1 matching 9 bases. The CDR3 is 16 residues long. Germline V gene sequence: CDR1 SGHDN, CDR2 FVKESK. V lost 1 base, J lost 5 bases, and 6 bases stayed unmatched. CDR3 nucleotides: TGTGCCAGCAGCCAAGTCGGACAGGGGCGATATCAGCCCCAGCATTTT. Protein sequence: CASSQVGQGRYQPQHF.

The V and J genes are TRBV6-5 and TRBJ1-1, with 8 positions matching TRBD1. J was trimmed by 0 bases and V by 5 bases; bases with no gene match: 2. The germline CDR1 and CDR2 sequences are MNHEY and SVGAGI. CDR3 size: 14 residues. The CDR3 loop reads CASSRQGMNTEAFF. The CDR3 nucleotides read TGTGCCAGCAGTCGACAGGGGATGAACACTGAAGCTTTCTTT.

V is TRBV13 and J is TRBJ2-2; 7 positions agree with TRBD1. Trimming at V came to 5 bases and at J to 4 bases, leaving 10 bases not matched to a gene. CDR1 PRHDT and CDR2 FYEKMQ come from the germline V gene (reference sequence). The CDR3 covers 16 residues. DNA of the CDR3: TGTGCCAGCAGCCCCAGAGGGGGCTACCCCACCGGGGAGCTGTTTTTT. Its translation is CASSPRGGYPTGELFF.

The chain combines TRBV6-5 with TRBJ1-2, with 8 bases identical to TRBD1. Germline assignment: CDR1 MNHEY and CDR2 SVGAGI. V lost 6 bases, J lost 5 bases, and 8 bases stayed unmatched. The CDR3 covers 14 residues. The CDR3 here is CASRTGTGGYGYTF. The CDR3, as DNA: TGTGCCAGCAGGACTGGGACAGGTGGTTATGGCTACACCTTC.

The chain joins TRBV6-2 or TRBV6-3 to TRBJ2-5; D is perhaps TRBD2 (5 bases). Trimming stripped 2 bases from V and 4 bases from J, with 5 bases between. From germline, CDR1 is MNHEY and CDR2 SVGEGT. This CDR3 region has 12 residues. This CDR3 reads CASSYGGETQYF. Here the CDR3 DNA reads TGTGCCAGCAGTTACGGAGGAGAGACCCAGTACTTC.

The chain recombines TRBV5-8 with TRBJ1-6; D not certain. Trimming removed 3 bases from V and 3 bases from J, with 10 bases in between. CDR3 length: 15 amino acids. CDR1 is SGHTS, CDR2 YDEGEE, per germline. CDR3: CASSSEVLYNSPLHF. The CDR3 DNA reads TGTGCCAGCAGCTCGGAGGTGCTCTATAATTCACCCCTCCACTTT. Based on the CDR3 plus reference TRBV5-8 and TRBJ1-6, the full variable domain is EAGVTQSPTHLIKTRGQQATLRCSPISGHTSVYWYQQALGLGLQFLLWYDEGEERNRGNFPPRFSGRQFPNYSSELNVNALELEDSALYLCASSSEVLYNSPLHFGNGTRLTVT.

This CDR3 is CASSQRPGTSGGAPDTQYF. In DNA form, the CDR3 reads TGCGCCAGCAGCCAACGACCCGGGACTAGCGGGGGGGCCCCAGATACGCAGTATTTT. The gene calls are TRBV5-1 and TRBJ2-3; 16 bases fit TRBD2. CDR3 length equals 19 residues. The germline CDR1 and CDR2 sequences are SGHRS and YFSETQ. V trimming: 4 bases; J trimming: 4 bases; junction bases outside the gene matches: 12. Drawing the rest from reference TRBV5-1 and TRBJ2-3, the complete variable domain is KAGVTQTPRYLIKTRGQQVTLSCSPISGHRSVSWYQQTPGQGLQFLFEYFSETQRNKGNFPGRFSGRQFSNSRSEMNVSTLELGDSALYLCASSQRPGTSGGAPDTQYFGPGTRLTVL.

This clone was counted once. This chain joins TRBV4-1 and TRBJ1-1; possibly TRBD1 for D (5 bases). V lost 1 base and J lost 11, with 17 bases in between. The CDR3 loop spans 14 amino acids. Germline V gene sequence: CDR1 MGHRA, CDR2 YSYEKL. In nucleotides, the CDR3 is TGCGCCAGCAGCCAAGTGGTGGCGCAGGGATGGGCTTTCTTT. Translating gives CASSQVVAQGWAFF.

The chain employs TRBV19 and TRBJ1-3, with no clear D. Germline V lookup: CDR1 LNHDA, CDR2 SQIVND (reference sequence). The V end lost 1 base, the J end lost 9 bases, and 16 bases lay between the germline ends. The CDR3 extends over 15 amino acids. This chain's CDR3 is CASSIGEGVEPTIYF. Here the CDR3 DNA reads TGTGCCAGTAGTATAGGAGAGGGAGTGGAGCCCACCATATATTTT.

The chain employs TRBV5-6 and TRBJ1-1; D unclear. V lost 0 bases and J 0 bases, leaving 3 bases between the germline ends. CDR1 and CDR2 (germline): SGHDT, YYEEEE. This CDR3 comprises 13 residues. In nucleotides, the CDR3 is TGTGCCAGCAGCTTGGCGGTGAACACTGAAGCTTTCTTT. Its protein is CASSLAVNTEAFF.

This clone was seen more than once but under ten times. The rearrangement joins TRBV28 to TRBJ2-1, with unresolved D. V lost 3 bases to trimming and J lost 4 bases, with 13 bases between them. Germline CDR1 is MDHEN and CDR2 is SYDVKM. This CDR3 is 15 amino acids long. The DNA of the CDR3 is TGTGCCAGCAGTTTCGGAACAGCTACATACAATGAGCAGTTCTTC. This sequence encodes CASSFGTATYNEQFF.

The chain uses TRBV3-1 (or the pseudogene TRBV3-2) and TRBJ1-5, with D unresolved. The CDR3 runs to 13 residues. CDR1 and CDR2 (germline): LGHDT, YNNKEL (reference sequence). Trimming took off 0 bases at V and 5 bases at J, with 5 bases between the two ends. This CDR3 reads CASSQDFYQPQHF. CDR3 coding DNA: TGTGCCAGCAGCCAAGACTTCTATCAGCCCCAGCATTTT.

This rearrangement joins TRBV18 to TRBJ2-2; D is possibly TRBD1 (6 bases). Germline assignment: CDR1 KGHSH and CDR2 LQKENI. V gave up 1 base and J gave up 7 bases, with 7 bases separating them. This CDR3 is built from 13 residues. The CDR3 nucleotides read TGTGCCAGCTCACCACAGGGGGACGGGGAGCTGTTTTTT. It yields the protein CASSPQGDGELFF.

The rearrangement uses TRBV6-1 and TRBJ2-7; 8 nucleotides match TRBD1. CDR1 MNHNS and CDR2 SASEGT come from the germline V gene. Trimming cost V 3 bases and J 2 bases; bases outside gene matches: 0. The CDR3 loop spans 13 amino acids. CDR3 in amino acids: CASSEDRAYEQYF. The DNA for the CDR3 is TGTGCCAGCAGTGAGGACAGGGCCTACGAGCAGTACTTC.

The V gene is TRBV5-1, the J gene TRBJ1-6; D not certain. V lost 6 bases and J 4 bases, leaving 11 bases between the germline ends. CDR3 size: 14 residues. Germline V gene sequence: CDR1 SGHRS, CDR2 YFSETQ. CDR3 sequence reads: CASIRTAYNSPLHF. CDR3 in DNA: TGCGCCAGCATTAGGACTGCTTATAATTCACCCCTCCACTTT.

The rearrangement uses TRBV6-5 and TRBJ1-3; no firm D call. Trimming took off 5 bases at V and 0 bases at J, with 11 bases between the two ends. The CDR3 spans 15 residues. Germline CDR1 reads MNHEY; CDR2 reads SVGAGI. The CDR3 sequence is CASSSPSYSGNTIYF. As DNA, the CDR3 is TGTGCCAGCAGTAGTCCCAGTTACTCTGGAAACACCATATATTTT.